The entry that follows covers one TCR beta chain sequence. It was with random hexamers that 0.5 to 1 ug RNA was reverse transcribed. In TCRdb, the immunoSEQ multiplex PCR reads were re-called with MiXCR into one record per CDR3 protein. In the table there are 150,000 to 160,000 distinct CDR3 sequences, 90% to 95% of which are singletons. These data come from a study of CD8 T cells in Susac syndrome. Study-level background: Each patient with Susac syndrome, at the time of blood draw, was therapy-naive, on corticosteroids, or on intravenous immunoglobulin alone.

The CDR3 has 15 residues. From germline, CDR1 is SEHNR and CDR2 FQNEAQ (reference sequence). Trimming took 4 bases from V and 8 from J, leaving 20 bases between them. The chain carries TRBV7-9 and TRBJ1-2; no firm D call. This TCR came from a human donor with Susac syndrome. Material for sequencing was CD4+ T cells from PBMCs. The DNA for the CDR3 is TGTGCCAGCAGCTCTCGCTGGGCAGAGCCAGTCGGCTACACCTTC. Translated, it gives CASSSRWAEPVGYTF.